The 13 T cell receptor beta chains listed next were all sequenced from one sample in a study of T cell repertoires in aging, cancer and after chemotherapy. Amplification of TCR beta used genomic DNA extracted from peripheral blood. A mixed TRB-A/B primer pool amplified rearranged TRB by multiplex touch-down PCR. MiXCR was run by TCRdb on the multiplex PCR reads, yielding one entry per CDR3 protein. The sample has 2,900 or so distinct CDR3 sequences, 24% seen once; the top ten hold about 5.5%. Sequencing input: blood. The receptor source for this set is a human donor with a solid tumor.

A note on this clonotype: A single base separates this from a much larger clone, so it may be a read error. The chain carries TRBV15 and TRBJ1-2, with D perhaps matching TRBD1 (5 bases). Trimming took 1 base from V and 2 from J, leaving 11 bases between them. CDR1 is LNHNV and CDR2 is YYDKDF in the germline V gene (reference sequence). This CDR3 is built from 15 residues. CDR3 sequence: CATSRGGKGNYGYTF. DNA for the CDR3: TGTGCCACCAGCAGAGGGGGGAAAGGGAACTATGGCTACACCTTC. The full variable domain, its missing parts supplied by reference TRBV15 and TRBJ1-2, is DAMVIQNPRYQVTQFGKPVTLSCSQTLNHNVMYWYQQKSSQAPKLLFHYYDKDFNNEADTPDNFQSRRPNTSFCFLDIRSPGLGDTAMYLCATSRGGKGNYGYTFGSGTRLTVV.

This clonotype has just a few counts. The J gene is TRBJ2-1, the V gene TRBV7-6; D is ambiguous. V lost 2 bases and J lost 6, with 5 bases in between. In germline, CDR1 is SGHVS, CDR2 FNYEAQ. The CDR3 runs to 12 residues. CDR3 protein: CASSLKGNEQFF. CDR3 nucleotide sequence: TGTGCCAGCAGCTTAAAAGGCAATGAGCAGTTCTTC.

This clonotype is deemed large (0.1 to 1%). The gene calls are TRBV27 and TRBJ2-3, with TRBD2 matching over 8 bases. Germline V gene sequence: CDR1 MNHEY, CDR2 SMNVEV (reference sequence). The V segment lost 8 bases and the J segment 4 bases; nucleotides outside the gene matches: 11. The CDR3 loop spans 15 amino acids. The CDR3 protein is CASSFSGGAADTQYF. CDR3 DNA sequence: TGTGCCAGCTCGTTTTCCGGGGGGGCAGCAGATACGCAGTATTTT.

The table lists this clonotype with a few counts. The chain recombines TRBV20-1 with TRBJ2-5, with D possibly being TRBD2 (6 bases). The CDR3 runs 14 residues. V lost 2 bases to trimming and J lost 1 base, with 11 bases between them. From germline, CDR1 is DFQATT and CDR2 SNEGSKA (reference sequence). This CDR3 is CSARFRLGQETQYF. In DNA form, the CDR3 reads TGCAGTGCTAGATTCCGACTAGGCCAAGAGACCCAGTACTTC.

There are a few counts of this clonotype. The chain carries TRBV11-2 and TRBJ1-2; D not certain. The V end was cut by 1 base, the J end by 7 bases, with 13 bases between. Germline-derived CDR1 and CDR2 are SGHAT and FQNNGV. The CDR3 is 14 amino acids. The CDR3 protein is CASSLGAALGGYTF. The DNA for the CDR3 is TGTGCCAGCAGCTTAGGAGCGGCCCTCGGTGGCTACACCTTC.

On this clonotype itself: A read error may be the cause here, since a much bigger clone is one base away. The CDR3 region has the DNA TGTGCCAGCAGTGACGGGGGGGGCTACAATGAGCAGTACTTC. Translation: CASSDGGGYNEQYF. V usage is TRBV6-4 and J usage is TRBJ2-1, with a tentative D call TRBD2 (7 bases). Gene TRBJ2-7 matches the end of the DNA better, so the J call may be wrong. The CDR3 consists of 14 residues. The germline V gene has CDR1 MRHNA and CDR2 SNTAGT.

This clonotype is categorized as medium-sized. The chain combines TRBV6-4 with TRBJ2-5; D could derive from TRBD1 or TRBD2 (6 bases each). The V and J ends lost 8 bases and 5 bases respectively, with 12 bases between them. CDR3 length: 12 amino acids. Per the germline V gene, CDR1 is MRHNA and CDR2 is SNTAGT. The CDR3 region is CASDGGRETQYF. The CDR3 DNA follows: TGTGCCAGCGACGGGGGCCGGGAGACCCAGTACTTC.

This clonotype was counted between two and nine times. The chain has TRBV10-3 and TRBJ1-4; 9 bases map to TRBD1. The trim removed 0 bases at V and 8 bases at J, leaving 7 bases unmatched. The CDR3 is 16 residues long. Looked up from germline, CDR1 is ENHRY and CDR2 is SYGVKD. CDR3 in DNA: TGTGCCATCAGTGAGTCCTCCGGGACAGGGAGCGAAAAACTGTTTTTT. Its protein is CAISESSGTGSEKLFF.

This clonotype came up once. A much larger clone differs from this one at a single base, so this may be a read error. In DNA form, the CDR3 reads TGTGCCAGTCGGGCAGGGGGTGGCTGCACCTTC. It codes for CASRAGGGCTF. The gene calls are TRBV19 and TRBJ1-2, with 7 bases identical to TRBD1. CDR3 length: 11 amino acids. Germline CDR1 reads LNHDA; CDR2 reads SQIVND (reference sequence).

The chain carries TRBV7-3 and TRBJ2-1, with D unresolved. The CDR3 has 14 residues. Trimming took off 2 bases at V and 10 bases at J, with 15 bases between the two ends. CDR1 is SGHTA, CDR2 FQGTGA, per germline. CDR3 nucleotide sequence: TGTGCCAGCAGCTTATACCTTGGACCAGCGGAGCAGTTCTTC. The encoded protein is CASSLYLGPAEQFF.

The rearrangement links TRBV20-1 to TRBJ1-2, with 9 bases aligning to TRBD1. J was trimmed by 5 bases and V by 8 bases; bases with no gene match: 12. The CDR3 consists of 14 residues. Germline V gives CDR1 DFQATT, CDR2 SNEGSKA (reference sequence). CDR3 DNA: TGCAGTACGGAGTCCGGGACAGGGAGGTATGGCTACACCTTC. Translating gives CSTESGTGRYGYTF.

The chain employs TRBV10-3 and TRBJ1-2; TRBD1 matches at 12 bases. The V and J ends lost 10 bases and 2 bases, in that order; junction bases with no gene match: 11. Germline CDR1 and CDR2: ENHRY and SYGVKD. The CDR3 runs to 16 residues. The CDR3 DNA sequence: TGTGCCACCACTCCAGCCGGGACAGGGGGCAACTATGGCTACACCTTC. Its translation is CATTPAGTGGNYGYTF.

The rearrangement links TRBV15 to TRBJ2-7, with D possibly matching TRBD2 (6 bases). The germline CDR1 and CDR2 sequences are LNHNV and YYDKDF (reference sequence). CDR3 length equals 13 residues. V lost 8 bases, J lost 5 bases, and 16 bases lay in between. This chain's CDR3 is CATAPAGGNEQYF. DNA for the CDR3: TGTGCCACCGCCCCAGCTGGGGGGAACGAGCAGTACTTC. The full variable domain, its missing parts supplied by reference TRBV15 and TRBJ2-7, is DAMVIQNPRYQVTQFGKPVTLSCSQTLNHNVMYWYQQKSSQAPKLLFHYYDKDFNNEADTPDNFQSRRPNTSFCFLDIRSPGLGDTAMYLCATAPAGGNEQYFGPGTRLTVT.